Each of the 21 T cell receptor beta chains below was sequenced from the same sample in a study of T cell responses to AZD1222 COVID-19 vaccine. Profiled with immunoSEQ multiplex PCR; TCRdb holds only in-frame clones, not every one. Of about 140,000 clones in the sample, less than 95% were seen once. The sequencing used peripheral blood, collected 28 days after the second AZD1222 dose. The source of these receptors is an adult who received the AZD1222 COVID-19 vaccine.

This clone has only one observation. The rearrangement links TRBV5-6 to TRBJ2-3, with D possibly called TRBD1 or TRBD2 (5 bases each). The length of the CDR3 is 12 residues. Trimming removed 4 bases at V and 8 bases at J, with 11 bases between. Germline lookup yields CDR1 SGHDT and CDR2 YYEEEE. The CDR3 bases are TGTGCCAGCAGCGCGTACGGGACTACGCAGTATTTT. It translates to CASSAYGTTQYF.

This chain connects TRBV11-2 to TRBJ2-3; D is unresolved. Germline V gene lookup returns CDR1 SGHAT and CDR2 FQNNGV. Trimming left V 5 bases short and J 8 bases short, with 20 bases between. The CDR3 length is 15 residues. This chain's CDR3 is CASSRPEQVIGTQYF. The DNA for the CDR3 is TGTGCCAGCAGCCGTCCGGAGCAAGTTATTGGTACGCAGTATTTT.

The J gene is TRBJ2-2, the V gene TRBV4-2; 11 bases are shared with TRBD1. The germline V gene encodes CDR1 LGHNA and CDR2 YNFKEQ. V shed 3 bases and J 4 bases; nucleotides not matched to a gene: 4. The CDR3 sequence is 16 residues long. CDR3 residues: CASSHGQGASTGELFF. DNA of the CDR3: TGTGCCAGCAGCCATGGACAGGGGGCGAGCACCGGGGAGCTGTTTTTT.

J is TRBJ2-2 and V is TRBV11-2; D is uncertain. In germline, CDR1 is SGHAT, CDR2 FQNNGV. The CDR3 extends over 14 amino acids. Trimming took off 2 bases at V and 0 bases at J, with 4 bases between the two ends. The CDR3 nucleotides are TGTGCCAGCAGCTTAAACACGAACACCGGGGAGCTGTTTTTT. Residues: CASSLNTNTGELFF. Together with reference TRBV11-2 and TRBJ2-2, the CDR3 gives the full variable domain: EAGVAQSPRYKIIEKRQSVAFWCNPISGHATLYWYQQILGQGPKLLIQFQNNGVVDDSQLPKDRFSAERLKGVDSTLKIQPAKLEDSAVYLCASSLNTNTGELFFGEGSRLTVL.

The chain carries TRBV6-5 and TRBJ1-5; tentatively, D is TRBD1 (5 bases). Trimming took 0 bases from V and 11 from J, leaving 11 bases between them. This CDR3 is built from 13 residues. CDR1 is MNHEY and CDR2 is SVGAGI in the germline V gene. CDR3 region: CASSYSEQGTQHF. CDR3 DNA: TGTGCCAGCAGTTACTCGGAGCAGGGAACCCAGCATTTT.

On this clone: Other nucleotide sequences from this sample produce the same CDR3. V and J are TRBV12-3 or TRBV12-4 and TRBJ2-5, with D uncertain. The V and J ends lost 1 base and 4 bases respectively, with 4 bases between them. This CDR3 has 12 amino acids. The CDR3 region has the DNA TGTGCCAGCAGTTTAGTTGGAGAGACCCAGTACTTC. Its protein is CASSLVGETQYF.

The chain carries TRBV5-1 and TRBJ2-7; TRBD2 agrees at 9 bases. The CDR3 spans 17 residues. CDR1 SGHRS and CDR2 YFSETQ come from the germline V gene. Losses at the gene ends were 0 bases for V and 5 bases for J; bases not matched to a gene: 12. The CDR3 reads CASSLAFLAGGPHEQYF. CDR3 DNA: TGCGCCAGCAGCTTGGCATTCCTCGCGGGAGGGCCCCACGAGCAGTACTTC.

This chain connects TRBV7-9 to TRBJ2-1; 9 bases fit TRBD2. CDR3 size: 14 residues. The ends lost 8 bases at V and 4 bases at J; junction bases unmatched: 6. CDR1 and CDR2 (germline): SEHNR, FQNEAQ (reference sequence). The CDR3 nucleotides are TGTGCCAGCTATCTGACTAGCGGTTACAATGAGCAGTTCTTC. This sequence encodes CASYLTSGYNEQFF.

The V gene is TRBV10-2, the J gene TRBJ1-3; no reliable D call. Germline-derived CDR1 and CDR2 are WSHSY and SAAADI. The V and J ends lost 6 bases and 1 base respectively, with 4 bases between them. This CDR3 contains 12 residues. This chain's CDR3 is CASSNSGNTIYF. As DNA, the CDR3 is TGCGCCAGCAGCAATTCTGGAAACACCATATATTTT.

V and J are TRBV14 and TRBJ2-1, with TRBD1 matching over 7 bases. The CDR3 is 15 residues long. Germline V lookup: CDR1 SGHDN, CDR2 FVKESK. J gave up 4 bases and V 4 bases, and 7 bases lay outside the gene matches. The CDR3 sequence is CASSLRGSAYNEQFF. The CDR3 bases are TGTGCCAGCAGCCTCAGGGGGTCGGCATACAATGAGCAGTTCTTC.

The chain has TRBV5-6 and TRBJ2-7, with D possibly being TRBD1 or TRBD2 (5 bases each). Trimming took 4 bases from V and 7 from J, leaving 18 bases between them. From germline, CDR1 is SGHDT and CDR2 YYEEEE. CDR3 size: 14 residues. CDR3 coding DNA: TGTGCCAGCAGCATCCGGGGCTTAACGGGGGAGCAGTACTTC. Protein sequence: CASSIRGLTGEQYF.

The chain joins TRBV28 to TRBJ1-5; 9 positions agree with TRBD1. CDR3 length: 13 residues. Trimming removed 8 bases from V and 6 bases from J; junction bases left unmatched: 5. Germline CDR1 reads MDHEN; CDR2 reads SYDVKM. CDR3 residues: CASLTGGIQPQHF. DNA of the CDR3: TGTGCCAGCCTAACAGGGGGCATTCAGCCCCAGCATTTT.

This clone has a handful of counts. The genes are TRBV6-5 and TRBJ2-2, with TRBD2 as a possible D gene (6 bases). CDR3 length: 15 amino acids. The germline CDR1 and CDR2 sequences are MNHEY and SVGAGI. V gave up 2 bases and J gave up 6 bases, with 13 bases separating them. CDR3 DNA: TGTGCCAGCAGTTACGCGGGGACTCCGCCCGGGGAGCTGTTTTTT. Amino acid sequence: CASSYAGTPPGELFF.

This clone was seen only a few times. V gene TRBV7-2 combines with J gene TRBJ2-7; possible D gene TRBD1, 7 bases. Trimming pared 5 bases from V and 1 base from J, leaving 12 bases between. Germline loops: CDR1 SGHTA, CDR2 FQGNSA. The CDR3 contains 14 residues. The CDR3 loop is CASSPQGGSYEQYF. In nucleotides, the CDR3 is TGTGCCAGCAGCCCCCAGGGGGGATCCTACGAGCAGTACTTC.

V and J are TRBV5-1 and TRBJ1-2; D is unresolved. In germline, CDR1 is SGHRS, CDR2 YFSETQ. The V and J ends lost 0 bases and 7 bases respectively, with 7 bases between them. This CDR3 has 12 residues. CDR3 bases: TGCGCCAGCAGCTTGGAAGGAACTGGCTACACCTTC. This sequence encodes CASSLEGTGYTF.

The CDR3 spells CASSQEPNQPQHF. The CDR3 DNA is TGTGCCAGCAGCCAAGAGCCCAATCAGCCCCAGCATTTT. The chain has TRBV27 and TRBJ1-5; D not resolved. From germline, CDR1 is MNHEY and CDR2 SMNVEV (reference sequence). CDR3 size: 13 residues. V lost 6 bases, J lost 3 bases, and 9 bases lay in between.

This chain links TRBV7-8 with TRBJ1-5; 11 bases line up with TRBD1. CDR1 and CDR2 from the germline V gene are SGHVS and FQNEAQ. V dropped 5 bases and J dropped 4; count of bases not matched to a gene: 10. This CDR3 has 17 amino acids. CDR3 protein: CASSPPGQGVSNQPQHF. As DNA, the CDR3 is TGTGCCAGCAGCCCTCCGGGACAGGGGGTTTCGAATCAGCCCCAGCATTTT.

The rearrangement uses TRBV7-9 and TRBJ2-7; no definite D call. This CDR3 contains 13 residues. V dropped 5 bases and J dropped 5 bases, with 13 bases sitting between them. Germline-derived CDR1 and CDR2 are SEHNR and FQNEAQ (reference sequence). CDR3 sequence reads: CASSTQHIHEQYF. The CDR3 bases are TGTGCCAGCAGCACCCAGCATATCCACGAGCAGTACTTC. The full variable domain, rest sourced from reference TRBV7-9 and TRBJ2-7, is DTGVSQNPRHKITKRGQNVTFRCDPISEHNRLYWYRQTLGQGPEFLTYFQNEAQLEKSRLLSDRFSAERPKGSFSTLEIQRTEQGDSAMYLCASSTQHIHEQYFGPGTRLTVT.

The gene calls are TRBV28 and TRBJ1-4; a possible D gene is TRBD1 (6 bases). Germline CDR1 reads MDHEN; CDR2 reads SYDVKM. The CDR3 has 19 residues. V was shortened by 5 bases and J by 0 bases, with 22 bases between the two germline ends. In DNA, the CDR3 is TGTGCCAGCAGTGCCGAGGGTAGCAGGGGAAGAGCAACTAATGAAAAACTGTTTTTT. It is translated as CASSAEGSRGRATNEKLFF. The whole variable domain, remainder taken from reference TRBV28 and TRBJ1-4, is DVKVTQSSRYLVKRTGEKVFLECVQDMDHENMFWYRQDPGLGLRLIYFSYDVKMKEKGDIPEGYSVSREKKERFSLILESASTNQTSMYLCASSAEGSRGRATNEKLFFGSGTQLSVL.

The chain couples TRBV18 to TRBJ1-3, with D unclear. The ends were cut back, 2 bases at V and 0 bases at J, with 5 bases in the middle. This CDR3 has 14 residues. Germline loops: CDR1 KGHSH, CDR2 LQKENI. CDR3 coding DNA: TGTGCCAGCTCACCAGAGGGCTCTGGAAACACCATATATTTT. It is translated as CASSPEGSGNTIYF. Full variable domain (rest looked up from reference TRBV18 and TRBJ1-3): NAGVMQNPRHLVRRRGQEARLRCSPMKGHSHVYWYRQLPEEGLKFMVYLQKENIIDESGMPKERFSAEFPKEGPSILRIQQVVRGDSAAYFCASSPEGSGNTIYFGEGSWLTVV.

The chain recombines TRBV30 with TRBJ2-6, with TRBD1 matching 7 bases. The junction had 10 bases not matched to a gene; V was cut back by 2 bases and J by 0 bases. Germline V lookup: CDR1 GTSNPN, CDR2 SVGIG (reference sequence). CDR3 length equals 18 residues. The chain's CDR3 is CAWSRDRKYYSGANVLTF. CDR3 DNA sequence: TGTGCCTGGAGTAGGGACAGAAAGTATTACTCTGGGGCCAACGTCCTGACTTTC.